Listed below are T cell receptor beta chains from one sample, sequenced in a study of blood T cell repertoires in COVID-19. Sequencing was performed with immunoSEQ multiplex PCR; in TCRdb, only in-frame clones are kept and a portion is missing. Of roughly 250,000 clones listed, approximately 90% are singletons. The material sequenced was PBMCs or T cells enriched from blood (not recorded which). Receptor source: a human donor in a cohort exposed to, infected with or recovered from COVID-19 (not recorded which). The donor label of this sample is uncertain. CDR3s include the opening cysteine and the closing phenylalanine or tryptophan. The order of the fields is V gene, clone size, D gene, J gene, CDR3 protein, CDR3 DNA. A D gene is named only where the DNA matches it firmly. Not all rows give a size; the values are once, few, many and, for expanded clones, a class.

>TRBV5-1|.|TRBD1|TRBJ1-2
CASSFGTEVYGYTF
TGCGCCAGCAGCTTCGGGACAGAAGTTTATGGCTACACCTTC
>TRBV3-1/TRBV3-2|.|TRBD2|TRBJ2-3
CASSQDFGTSGEDTQYF
TGTGCCAGCAGCCAAGACTTCGGGACTAGCGGGGAAGATACGCAGTATTTT
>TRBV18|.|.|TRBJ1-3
CASSPREGIYSGNTIYF
TGTGCCAGCTCACCGAGAGAGGGAATCTATTCTGGAAACACCATATATTTT
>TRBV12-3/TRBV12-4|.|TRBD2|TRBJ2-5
CASSPSGARAQYF
TGTGCCAGCAGTCCTAGCGGGGCCAGGGCCCAGTACTTC
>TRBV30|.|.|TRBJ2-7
CAWGPGFEQYF
TGTGCCTGGGGACCGGGGTTCGAGCAGTACTTC
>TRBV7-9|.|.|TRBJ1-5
CASSSRGQPQHF
TGTGCCAGCAGCTCCCGCGGTCAGCCCCAGCATTTT
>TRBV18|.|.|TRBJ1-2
CASSPGDGYTF
TGTGCCAGCTCACCTGGAGATGGCTACACCTTC
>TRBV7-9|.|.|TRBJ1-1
CASSLRGDEAFF
TGTGCCAGCAGCTTAAGAGGTGATGAAGCTTTCTTT
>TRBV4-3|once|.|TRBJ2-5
CASSQGYHPRYTQYF
TGCGCCAGCAGCCAAGGTTATCATCCGCGATACACCCAGTACTTC
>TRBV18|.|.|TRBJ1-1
CASSPGHLEAFF
TGTGCCAGCTCACCGGGACATCTCGAAGCTTTCTTT
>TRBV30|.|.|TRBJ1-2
CAWSALGGINYGYTF
TGTGCCTGGAGTGCCCTAGGGGGAATAAACTATGGCTACACCTTC
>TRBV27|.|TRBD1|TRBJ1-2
CASRGGQGESLGYTF
TGTGCCAGCAGGGGCGGACAGGGGGAATCCTTAGGCTACACCTTC
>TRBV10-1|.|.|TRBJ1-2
CASSFSGDHGYTF
TGCGCCAGCAGTTTTAGCGGTGACCATGGCTACACCTTC
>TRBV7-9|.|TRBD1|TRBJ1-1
CASSSPDRVPEAFF
TGTGCCAGCAGCTCCCCGGACAGGGTCCCTGAAGCTTTCTTT
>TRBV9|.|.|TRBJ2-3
CASSVEVHRKSTDTQYF
TGTGCCAGCAGCGTCGAAGTACACAGGAAAAGCACAGATACGCAGTATTTT
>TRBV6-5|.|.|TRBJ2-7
CASSYSRQGIHEQYF
TGTGCCAGCAGTTACTCGCGCCAGGGGATACACGAGCAGTACTTC
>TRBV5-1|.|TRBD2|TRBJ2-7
CASSLEASGTYEQYF
TGCGCCAGCAGCTTGGAGGCTAGCGGGACCTACGAGCAGTACTTC
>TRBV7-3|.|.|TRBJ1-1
CASSSRPTPGTEAFF
TGTGCCAGCAGCTCCCGACCCACCCCGGGCACTGAAGCTTTCTTT
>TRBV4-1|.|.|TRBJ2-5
CASSQIRGWDQETQYF
TGCGCCAGCAGCCAAATAAGGGGCTGGGACCAAGAGACCCAGTACTTC
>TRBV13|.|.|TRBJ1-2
CASSLVGPSYGYTF
TGTGCCAGCAGCTTAGTGGGGCCTTCCTATGGCTACACCTTC
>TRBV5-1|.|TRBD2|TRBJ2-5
CASRVTSGGAEETQYF
TGCGCCAGCAGGGTGACTAGCGGGGGGGCCGAAGAGACCCAGTACTTC
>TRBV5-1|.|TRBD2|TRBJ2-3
CASSPGGVVADTQYF
TGCGCCAGCAGCCCTGGGGGGGTGGTAGCAGATACGCAGTATTTT
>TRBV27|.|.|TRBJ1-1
CASSLQPRGNTEAFF
TGTGCCAGCAGTCTACAACCTCGAGGGAACACTGAAGCTTTCTTT
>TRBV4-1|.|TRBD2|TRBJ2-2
CASSHAPGLAGGENTGELFF
TGCGCCAGCAGCCATGCCCCGGGACTAGCGGGGGGCGAGAACACCGGGGAGCTGTTTTTT
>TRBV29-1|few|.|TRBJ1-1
CSVVHSGGATEAFF
TGCAGCGTTGTACATAGCGGGGGCGCCACTGAAGCTTTCTTT
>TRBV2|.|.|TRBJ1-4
CASSETGGSSHEKLFF
TGTGCCAGCAGTGAAACGGGCGGGTCGTCACATGAAAAACTGTTTTTT
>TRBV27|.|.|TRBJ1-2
CASSLEGDPNYGYTF
TGTGCCAGCAGTTTAGAAGGAGATCCCAACTATGGCTACACCTTC
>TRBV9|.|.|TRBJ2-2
CASSKNREANTGELFF
TGTGCCAGCAGCAAAAACAGGGAAGCGAACACCGGGGAGCTGTTTTTT
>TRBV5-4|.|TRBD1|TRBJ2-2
CASSPYEGAPNTGELFF
TGTGCCAGCAGCCCCTATGAGGGGGCACCGAACACCGGGGAGCTGTTTTTT
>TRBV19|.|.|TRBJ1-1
CASSPRTEMNTEAFF
TGTGCCAGTAGTCCCCGGACAGAAATGAACACTGAAGCTTTCTTT
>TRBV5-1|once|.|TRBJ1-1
CASSLSMIGTEAFF
TGCGCCAGCAGCTTGAGTATGATCGGCACTGAAGCTTTCTTT
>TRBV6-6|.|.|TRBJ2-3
CASSFSEGGDTQYF
TGTGCCAGCAGTTTCTCGGAGGGCGGAGATACGCAGTATTTT
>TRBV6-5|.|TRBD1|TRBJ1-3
CASSYSGGAGNTIYF
TGTGCCAGCAGTTACTCAGGGGGCGCTGGAAACACCATATATTTT
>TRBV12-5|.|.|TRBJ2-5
CASGLGVANFQETQYF
TGTGCTAGTGGTTTGGGGGTAGCGAATTTTCAAGAGACCCAGTACTTC
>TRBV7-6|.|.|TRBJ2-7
CASSLAEGPPYEQYF
TGTGCCAGCAGCTTAGCGGAGGGTCCACCCTACGAGCAGTACTTC
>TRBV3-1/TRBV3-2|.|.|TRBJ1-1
CASSQVQGTEAFF
TGTGCCAGCAGCCAGGTTCAGGGAACTGAAGCTTTCTTT
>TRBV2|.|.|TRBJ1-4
CAGAQGREKLFF
TGTGCCGGGGCACAGGGCCGTGAAAAACTGTTTTTT
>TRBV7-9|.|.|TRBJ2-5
CASSPPDSYDLETQYF
TGTGCCAGCAGCCCACCGGACAGCTACGATCTCGAGACCCAGTACTTC
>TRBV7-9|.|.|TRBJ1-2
CASSSGTYGYTF
TGTGCCAGCAGCTCCGGGACTTATGGCTACACCTTC
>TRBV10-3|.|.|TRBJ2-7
CASEGGSGSYEQYF
TGTGCCTCCGAGGGTGGAAGCGGCTCCTACGAGCAGTACTTC
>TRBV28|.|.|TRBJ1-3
CASTPGSGSGNTIYF
TGTGCCAGCACGCCAGGGTCCGGCTCTGGAAACACCATATATTTT
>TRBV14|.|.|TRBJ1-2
CASSQVAGFAGYTF
TGTGCCAGCAGCCAAGTAGCAGGGTTCGCTGGCTACACCTTC
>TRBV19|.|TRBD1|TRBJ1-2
CASSSTGDYGYTF
TGTGCCAGTAGTAGCACAGGGGACTATGGCTACACCTTC
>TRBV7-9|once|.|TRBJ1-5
CASSPAGSGNQPQHF
TGTGCCAGCAGCCCCGCCGGGAGCGGCAATCAGCCCCAGCATTTT
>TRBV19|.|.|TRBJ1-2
CASTPRRVGGYTF
TGTGCCAGTACCCCCCGGAGGGTAGGTGGCTACACCTTC
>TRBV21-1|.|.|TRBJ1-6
CASRLRTESDNSPLHF
TGTGCCAGCAGACTTCGGACAGAATCAGATAATTCACCCCTCCACTTT